The T cell receptor (beta chain) described here comes from a study of post-analysis software for immune sequencing data. Regarding the study as a whole: Patients showed TRBV5-6, TRBV5-1 and TRBV20-1 among several TRBV segments more frequent than in controls.

Libraries were made from TCR beta cDNA, and they carried unique molecular identifiers. There were about 0.85 to 11 million T cells, and around 460,000 cDNA molecules came from them. TCRdb itself ran the PCR reads through MiXCR, one entry per CDR3 protein. The sample yields around 710,000 distinct CDR3 sequences, under 60% seen once. This CDR3 spans 15 amino acids. The germline gives CDR1 LNHDA, CDR2 SQIVND (reference sequence). V was trimmed by 6 bases and J by 0 bases, leaving 12 bases between them. On this clonotype: Its specificity is unknown.

This clonotype originated in a girl under 18 with multiple sclerosis. The chain has TRBV19 and TRBJ2-1; D perhaps matches TRBD1 (5 bases). Sequencing was performed on blood. CDR3 protein: CASRPDRSSYNEQFF. The CDR3 nucleotides read TGTGCCAGTAGACCCGACAGAAGCTCCTACAATGAGCAGTTCTTC.